This section outlines one TCR beta chain sequence together with its context. Its specificity is not known. The sample belongs to a study of T cell responses to AZD1222 COVID-19 vaccine. Germline V gene lookup returns CDR1 ENHRY and CDR2 SYGVKD. The CDR3 has 12 residues. V dropped 9 bases and J dropped 6; count of bases not matched to a gene: 7. Study-level results: White British donors predominated, females outnumbered males, and clonal diversity was possibly underestimated. The study reported that nearly half of spike-specific TCRs target unmutated variant regions.

Data came from immunoSEQ multiplex PCR; TCRdb stores just in-frame clones and leaves some out. The sample lists some 150,000 clones, just over 90% occurring once. The gene calls are TRBV10-3 and TRBJ1-2; 7 bases fit TRBD1. The clonotype was recovered from an adult in good health. This specimen was peripheral blood, taken on day 0 of AZD1222 vaccination. CDR3 sequence reads: CAIRDRLDGYTF. Written as DNA, the CDR3 is TGTGCCATTAGGGACAGACTTGATGGCTACACCTTC.